What follows are 17 T cell receptor beta chains derived from one specimen sequenced in a study of beta chain features in type 1 diabetes. Sequencing targeted expressed TCRB transcripts, as all isolated RNA had been reverse transcribed. Sequenced by immunoSEQ multiplex PCR; TCRdb stores in-frame clones only, minus some. The sample includes more than 150,000 clones, around 10% of them seen just once. The sequenced sample consisted of central memory CD4+ T cells from blood. The receptors stem from a man younger than 35 in good health.

The chain recombines TRBV28 with TRBJ1-2, with D uncertain. CDR1 MDHEN and CDR2 SYDVKM come from the germline V gene. This CDR3 is 14 amino acids long. V was cut by 6 bases and J by 7 bases, with 18 bases left in between. CDR3 residues: CASRLKGGSSGYTF. DNA of the CDR3: TGTGCCAGCAGGCTAAAGGGAGGTAGTAGTGGCTACACCTTC.

The CDR3 nucleotides are TGTGCCAGCAGTCCGGAGCGGTATACGCAGTATTTT. Its translation is CASSPERYTQYF. The chain employs TRBV7-2 and TRBJ2-3; D might be TRBD2 (5 bases). Trimming shortened V by 6 bases and J by 7 bases, and 11 bases separated the two germline ends. This CDR3 region has 12 residues. Germline V gene lookup returns CDR1 SGHTA and CDR2 FQGNSA.

This clone occurred a few times. The chain joins TRBV27 to TRBJ1-1; 11 nucleotides agree with TRBD1. The CDR3 extends over 15 amino acids. V trimming: 5 bases; J trimming: 4 bases; junction bases outside the gene matches: 6. Germline-derived CDR1 and CDR2 are MNHEY and SMNVEV (reference sequence). The CDR3 region is CASSKRTGGLTEAFF. The CDR3 DNA sequence: TGTGCCAGCAGTAAAAGGACAGGGGGCCTCACTGAAGCTTTCTTT.

This chain joins TRBV4-2 and TRBJ2-5, with TRBD2 matching 10 bases. The DNA matches TRBJ2-7 better at its end, which makes the J call doubtful. Germline-derived CDR1 and CDR2 are LGHNA and YNFKEQ. There are 13 residues in the CDR3. The CDR3 coding sequence is TGTGCCAGCTCCGGGACTAGCGAACACGAGCAGTACTTC. Amino acids: CASSGTSEHEQYF.

This clone was picked up a small number of times. The chain couples TRBV6-5 to TRBJ2-7; D might be TRBD2 (5 bases). V lost 8 bases and J 0 bases, leaving 14 bases between the germline ends. The CDR3 is made up of 14 amino acids. Germline loops: CDR1 MNHEY, CDR2 SVGAGI. The CDR3 protein is CASARTASSYEQYF. The DNA for the CDR3 is TGTGCCAGCGCTCGGACTGCCAGCTCCTACGAGCAGTACTTC.

This clone was observed many times. This chain joins TRBV6-1 and TRBJ2-4; D is undetermined. The CDR3 is 14 amino acids. V lost 0 bases and J 1 base, leaving 4 bases between the germline ends. CDR1 and CDR2 (germline): MNHNS, SASEGT. Here the CDR3 reads CASSEAGAKNIQYF. The CDR3 DNA is TGTGCCAGCAGTGAAGCGGGGGCCAAAAACATTCAGTACTTC.

This clone has more than one count but fewer than ten. The same CDR3 also results from other DNA sequences found in this sample. V and J are TRBV7-9 and TRBJ2-5, with D tentatively TRBD2 (5 bases). Germline-derived CDR1 and CDR2 are SEHNR and FQNEAQ (reference sequence). CDR3 length: 14 residues. The V end was cut by 2 bases, the J end by 5 bases, with 12 bases between. The CDR3 DNA follows: TGTGCCAGCAGCTTAACACAGAGGGCCGAGACCCAGTACTTC. Translated: CASSLTQRAETQYF.

This clone has only a few counts. CDR3 protein: CASSLVQDSYEQYF. For the CDR3, the DNA is TGTGCCAGCAGCTTAGTACAGGACTCCTACGAGCAGTACTTC. The chain links TRBV7-9 to TRBJ2-7, with D possibly TRBD1 on 5 matching bases. V shed 1 base and J shed 0 bases, with 7 bases lying between them. This CDR3 is 14 amino acids long. CDR1 and CDR2 from the germline V gene are SEHNR and FQNEAQ (reference sequence).

This clone turned up a few times. The chain uses TRBV7-3 and TRBJ2-7; D ambiguous. V was pared by 2 bases and J by 3 bases, with 8 bases between. The CDR3 spans 13 residues. Germline V gene data show CDR1 as SGHTA and CDR2 as FQGTGA. CDR3 sequence reads: CASSLDGNYEQYF. The CDR3 coding sequence is TGTGCCAGCAGCTTAGACGGAAACTACGAGCAGTACTTC. Full variable domain (remainder filled in from reference TRBV7-3 and TRBJ2-7): GAGVSQTPSNKVTEKGKYVELRCDPISGHTALYWYRQSLGQGPEFLIYFQGTGAADDSGLPNDRFFAVRPEGSVSTLKIQRTERGDSAVYLCASSLDGNYEQYFGPGTRLTVT.

This chain links TRBV4-1 with TRBJ1-2; D gene unclear. The CDR3 extends over 14 amino acids. The V end lost 3 bases, the J end lost 0 bases, and 8 bases lay between the germline ends. Germline V CDR1 and CDR2: MGHRA, YSYEKL. In DNA form, the CDR3 reads TGCGCCAGCAGCCACGACACCTCTAACTATGGCTACACCTTC. Protein product: CASSHDTSNYGYTF.

The V gene is TRBV9, the J gene TRBJ2-5, with 10 bases matching TRBD2. V gave up 5 bases and J gave up 3 bases; unmatched junction bases: 1. The CDR3 loop spans 13 amino acids. Germline CDR1 and CDR2: SGDLS and YYNGEE. The DNA of the CDR3 is TGTGCCAGCAGTAGCGGGGGGAAAGAGACCCAGTACTTC. Translated, it gives CASSSGGKETQYF.

The chain joins TRBV4-1 to TRBJ1-2; D not resolved. Germline lookup yields CDR1 MGHRA and CDR2 YSYEKL. Trimming shortened V by 0 bases and J by 3 bases, and 11 bases separated the two germline ends. The CDR3 is 15 amino acids. CDR3 protein: CASSQDKGLHYGYTF. For the CDR3, the DNA is TGCGCCAGCAGCCAAGATAAGGGCCTTCACTATGGCTACACCTTC.

This clone has ten or more counts. At one end, the junction sequence differs from germline, possibly due to a read error. The V gene is TRBV9, the J gene TRBJ1-5; D not certain. The CDR3 totals 13 residues. CDR1 and CDR2 from the germline V gene are SGDLS and YYNGEE. This chain's CDR3 is CASSVGPDQSQHF. CDR3 in DNA: TGTGCCAGCAGCGTTGGTCCGGATCAGTCCCAGCATTTT. Supplemented by reference TRBV9 and TRBJ1-5, the full variable domain reads DSGVTQTPKHLITATGQRVTLRCSPRSGDLSVYWYQQSLDQGLQFLIQYYNGEERAKGNILERFSAQQFPDLHSELNLSSLELGDSALYFCASSVGPDQSQHFGDGTRLSIL.

This clone was seen a handful of times. This chain links TRBV27 with TRBJ2-1; 16 nucleotides agree with TRBD2. This CDR3 is 18 amino acids long. V lost 3 bases, J lost 4 bases, and 6 bases stayed unmatched. Germline CDR1 and CDR2: MNHEY and SMNVEV (reference sequence). CDR3 sequence reads: CASSLGLAGGPSYNEQFF. For the CDR3, the DNA is TGTGCCAGCAGTTTGGGACTAGCGGGAGGGCCGTCTTACAATGAGCAGTTCTTC.

This clone was counted only a few times. This chain links TRBV15 with TRBJ1-3, with TRBD1 matching over 8 bases. The CDR3 covers 14 residues. Trimming took 5 bases from V and 5 from J; bases not matched to a gene: 5. CDR1 is LNHNV and CDR2 is YYDKDF in the germline V gene (reference sequence). CDR3 bases: TGTGCCACCAGCTTGGACAGGGCAAGAAACACCATATATTTT. This encodes CATSLDRARNTIYF.

The chain is built from TRBV29-1 and TRBJ1-2, with no clear D. V shed 6 bases and J shed 7 bases, with 21 bases lying between them. The CDR3 totals 14 residues. Germline V gene data show CDR1 as SQVTM and CDR2 as ANQGSEA. The CDR3 coding sequence is TGCAGCGTGAAGAGAAGTTTTGACTTGTCTGGCTACACCTTC. Translation gives CSVKRSFDLSGYTF.

There are a few counts of this clone. The gene calls are TRBV7-6 and TRBJ2-3; 9 bases fit TRBD2. Germline V gene sequence: CDR1 SGHVS, CDR2 FNYEAQ. There are 16 residues in the CDR3. Unmatched junction bases numbered 7, after V lost 1 base and J lost 5 bases. CDR3 amino acids: CASSLGGGGAKDTQYF. The CDR3 coding sequence is TGTGCCAGCAGCTTAGGTGGCGGGGGGGCCAAAGATACGCAGTATTTT.